This T cell receptor (beta chain) was sequenced during a study of shared clonotypes between healthy human individuals. The study, taken as a whole, reports: Unshared clonotypes carried lower generation probabilities than those common to all four donors.

Trimming cost V 2 bases and J 8 bases, with 9 bases left between them. This CDR3 has 13 amino acids. The germline gives CDR1 LNHDA, CDR2 SQIVND (reference sequence). Comments on this clone: The antigen is unknown.

Evenly divided among several immunoSEQ plates was the genomic DNA of each subset. Source study methods: Filtering was not the same, since immunoSEQ gave junction-only sequences without quality scores. The repertoire was sequenced with immunoSEQ multiplex PCR; TCRdb's copy has only in-frame clones and lacks some. That table supplies the V and J calls and clone size; D and trimming were determined from the DNA. The sample has over a million clones; 75% are singletons. Sequencing was performed on memory CD4+ T cells sorted from blood. Subset described: CD45RA-negative fraction. This sequence joins TRBV19 and TRBJ1-4; D ambiguous. This TCR derives from a man younger than 35 in good health. In DNA form, the CDR3 reads TGTGCCAGTAGTATACCTCCGGGGGAAAAACTGTTTTTT. Encoded protein: CASSIPPGEKLFF.